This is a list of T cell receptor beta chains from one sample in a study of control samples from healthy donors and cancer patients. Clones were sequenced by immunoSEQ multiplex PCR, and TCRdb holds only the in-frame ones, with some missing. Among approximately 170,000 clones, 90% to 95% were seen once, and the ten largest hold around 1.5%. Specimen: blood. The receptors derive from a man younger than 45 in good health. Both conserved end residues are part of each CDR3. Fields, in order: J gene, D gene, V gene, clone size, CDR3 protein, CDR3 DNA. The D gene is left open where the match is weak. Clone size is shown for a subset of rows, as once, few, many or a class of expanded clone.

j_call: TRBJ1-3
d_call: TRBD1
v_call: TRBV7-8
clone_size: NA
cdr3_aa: CASSLAGQGRNTIYF
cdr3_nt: TGTGCCAGCAGCTTAGCGGGACAGGGGAGGAACACCATATATTTT

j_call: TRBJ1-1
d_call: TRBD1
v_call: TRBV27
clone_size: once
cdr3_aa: CATRGRTGHTEAFF
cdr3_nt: TGTGCCACTAGGGGGAGGACAGGGCATACTGAAGCTTTCTTT

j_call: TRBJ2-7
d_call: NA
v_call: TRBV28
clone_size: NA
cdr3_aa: CASSLFHRDEQYF
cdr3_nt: TGTGCCAGCAGTCTATTTCACCGGGACGAGCAGTACTTC

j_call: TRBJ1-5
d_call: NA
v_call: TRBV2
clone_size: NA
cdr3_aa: CASSSDGLQGGPQHF
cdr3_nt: TGTGCCAGCAGTTCCGACGGGCTCCAAGGGGGGCCCCAGCATTTT

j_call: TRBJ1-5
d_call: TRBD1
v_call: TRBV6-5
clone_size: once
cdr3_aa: CASAQGEAGNQPQHF
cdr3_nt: TGTGCCAGCGCCCAGGGGGAGGCGGGCAATCAGCCCCAGCATTTT

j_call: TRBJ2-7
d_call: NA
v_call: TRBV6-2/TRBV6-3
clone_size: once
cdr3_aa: CASSYSDGYYEQYF
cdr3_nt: TGTGCCAGCAGTTACTCGGACGGGTACTACGAGCAGTACTTC

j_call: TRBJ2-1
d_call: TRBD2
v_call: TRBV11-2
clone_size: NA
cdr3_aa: CASSLDRGAYNEQFF
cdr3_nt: TGTGCCAGCAGCTTAGATCGGGGGGCCTACAATGAGCAGTTCTTC

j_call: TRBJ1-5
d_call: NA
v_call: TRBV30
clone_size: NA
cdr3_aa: CAWSKGELNQPQHF
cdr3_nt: TGTGCCTGGAGCAAGGGGGAATTAAATCAGCCCCAGCATTTT

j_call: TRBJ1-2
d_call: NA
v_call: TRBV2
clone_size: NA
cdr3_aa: CASSWERASYNYGYTF
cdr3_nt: TGTGCCAGCAGTTGGGAGAGGGCTTCTTACAACTATGGCTACACCTTC

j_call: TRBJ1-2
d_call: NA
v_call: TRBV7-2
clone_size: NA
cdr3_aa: CASSLVGWLTYGYTF
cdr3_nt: TGTGCCAGCAGCTTAGTTGGTTGGCTGACGTATGGCTACACCTTC

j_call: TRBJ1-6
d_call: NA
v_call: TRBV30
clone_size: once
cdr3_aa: CAWSGHPGSPLHF
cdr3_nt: TGTGCCTGGAGTGGACACCCGGGATCACCCCTCCACTTT

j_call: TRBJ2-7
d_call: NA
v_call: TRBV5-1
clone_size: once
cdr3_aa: CASNPGEANYEQYF
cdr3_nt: TGCGCCAGCAACCCCGGGGAGGCTAATTACGAGCAGTACTTC

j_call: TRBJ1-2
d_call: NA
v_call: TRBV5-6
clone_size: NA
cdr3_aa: CASSLLAGLGYTF
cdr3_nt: TGTGCCAGCAGCTTGCTAGCCGGGCTTGGCTACACCTTC

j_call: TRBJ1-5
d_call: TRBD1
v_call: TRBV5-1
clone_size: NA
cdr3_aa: CASSLEGQGAHRLRGNQPQHF
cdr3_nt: TGCGCCAGCAGCTTGGAGGGACAGGGGGCGCATAGGCTGAGGGGGAATCAGCCCCAGCATTTT

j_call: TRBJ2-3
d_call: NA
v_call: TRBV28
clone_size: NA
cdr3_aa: CASTSGGADPADTQYF
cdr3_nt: TGTGCCAGCACCTCAGGCGGGGCGGACCCCGCAGATACGCAGTATTTT

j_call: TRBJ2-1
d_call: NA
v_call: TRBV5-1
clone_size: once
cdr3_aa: CASSATHMDNEQFF
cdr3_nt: TGCGCCAGCAGCGCTACCCATATGGACAATGAGCAGTTCTTC

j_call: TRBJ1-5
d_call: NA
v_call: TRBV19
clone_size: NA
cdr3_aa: CASKGGDQPQHF
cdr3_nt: TGTGCCAGTAAAGGGGGGGATCAGCCCCAGCATTTT

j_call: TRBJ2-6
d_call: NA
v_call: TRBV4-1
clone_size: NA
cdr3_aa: CASSQEPPLVAGANVLTF
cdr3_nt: TGCGCCAGCAGCCAAGAACCCCCCCTAGTTGCTGGGGCCAACGTCCTGACTTTC

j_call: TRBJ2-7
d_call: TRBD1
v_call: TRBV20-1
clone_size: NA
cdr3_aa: CSASPGTDSYEQYF
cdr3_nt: TGCAGTGCTAGTCCCGGGACAGATTCCTACGAGCAGTACTTC

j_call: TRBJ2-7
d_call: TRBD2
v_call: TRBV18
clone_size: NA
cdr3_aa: CASSPGLAGTYEQYF
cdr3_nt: TGTGCCAGCTCTCCAGGACTAGCGGGGACCTACGAGCAGTACTTC

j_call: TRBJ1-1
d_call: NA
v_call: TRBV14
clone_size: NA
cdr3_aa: CASSQEMERPWAFF
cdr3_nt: TGTGCCAGCAGCCAAGAAATGGAGAGGCCCTGGGCTTTCTTT

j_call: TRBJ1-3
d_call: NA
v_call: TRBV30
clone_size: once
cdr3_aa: CAWGPGWANTIYF
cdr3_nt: TGTGCCTGGGGGCCAGGGTGGGCAAACACCATATATTTT

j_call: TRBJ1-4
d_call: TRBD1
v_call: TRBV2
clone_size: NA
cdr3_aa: CASSDPGTGAYNEKLFF
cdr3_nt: TGTGCCAGCAGTGACCCCGGGACAGGGGCCTATAATGAAAAACTGTTTTTT

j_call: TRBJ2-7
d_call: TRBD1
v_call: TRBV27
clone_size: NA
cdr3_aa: CASSPRDRRAYEQYF
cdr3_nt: TGTGCCAGCAGCCCACGGGACAGGAGGGCCTACGAGCAGTACTTC

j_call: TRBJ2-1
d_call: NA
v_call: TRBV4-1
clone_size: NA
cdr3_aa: CASSQGRARDPYNEQFF
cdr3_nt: TGCGCCAGCAGCCAAGGGCGAGCCAGGGACCCCTACAATGAGCAGTTCTTC

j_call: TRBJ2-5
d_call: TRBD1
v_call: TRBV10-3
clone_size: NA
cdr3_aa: CAIRRQGTQETQYF
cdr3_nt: TGTGCCATCAGGAGACAGGGGACACAAGAGACCCAGTACTTC

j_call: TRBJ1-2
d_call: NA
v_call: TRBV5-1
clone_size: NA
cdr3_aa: CASSLEGGGGYTF
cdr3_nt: TGCGCCAGCAGCTTGGAAGGGGGTGGTGGCTACACCTTC

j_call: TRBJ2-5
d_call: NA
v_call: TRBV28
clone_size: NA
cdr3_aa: CASSPRPSLWTQYF
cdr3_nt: TGTGCCAGCAGTCCCCGCCCCTCCCTGTGGACCCAGTACTTC

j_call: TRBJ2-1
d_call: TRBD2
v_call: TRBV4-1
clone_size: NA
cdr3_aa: CASSQDGGGLRSSEQFF
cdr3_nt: TGCGCCAGCAGCCAAGATGGCGGGGGACTCAGGAGCAGTGAGCAGTTCTTC

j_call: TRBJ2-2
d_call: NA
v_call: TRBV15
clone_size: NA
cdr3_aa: CATGTNRAGELFF
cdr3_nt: TGTGCCACGGGAACGAATAGAGCCGGGGAGCTGTTTTTT

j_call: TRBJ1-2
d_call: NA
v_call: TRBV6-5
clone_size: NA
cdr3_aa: CASSSGSQGGYGYTF
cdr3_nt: TGTGCCAGCAGTTCAGGTAGTCAGGGAGGCTATGGCTACACCTTC

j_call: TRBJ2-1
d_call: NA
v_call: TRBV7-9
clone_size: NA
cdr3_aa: CASSLAGQGGYNEQFF
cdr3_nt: TGTGCCAGCAGCTTAGCGGGTCAAGGGGGTTACAATGAGCAGTTCTTC

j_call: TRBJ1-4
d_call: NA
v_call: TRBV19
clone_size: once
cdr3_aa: CASSIGGVGANEKLFF
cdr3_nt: TGTGCCAGTAGTATCGGGGGTGTCGGTGCTAATGAAAAACTGTTTTTT

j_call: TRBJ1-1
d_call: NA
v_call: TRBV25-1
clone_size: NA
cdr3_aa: CASSYSLNTEAFF
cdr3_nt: TGTGCCAGCAGTTACAGCCTAAACACTGAAGCTTTCTTT

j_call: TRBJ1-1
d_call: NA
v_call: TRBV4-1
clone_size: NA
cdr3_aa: CASSQGVLGARTEAFF
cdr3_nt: TGCGCCAGCAGCCAAGGGGTGCTGGGGGCAAGGACTGAAGCTTTCTTT

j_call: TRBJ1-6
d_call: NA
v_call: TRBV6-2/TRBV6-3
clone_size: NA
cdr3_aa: CASSPSDRRYNSPLHF
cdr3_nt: TGTGCCAGCAGTCCATCTGACAGGCGATATAATTCACCCCTCCACTTT

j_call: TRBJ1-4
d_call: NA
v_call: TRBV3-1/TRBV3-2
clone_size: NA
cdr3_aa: CASSQAGTRGEKLFF
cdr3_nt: TGTGCCAGCAGCCAAGCAGGGACGAGGGGTGAAAAACTGTTTTTT

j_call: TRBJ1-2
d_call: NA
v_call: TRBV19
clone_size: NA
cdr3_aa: CASSPSGGRMDGYTF
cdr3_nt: TGTGCCAGTAGCCCGTCCGGGGGGCGAATGGATGGCTACACCTTC

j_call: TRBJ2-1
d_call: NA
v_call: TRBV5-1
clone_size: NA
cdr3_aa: CASSATGGAYNEQFF
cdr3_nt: TGCGCCAGCAGCGCCACAGGGGGGGCCTACAATGAGCAGTTCTTC

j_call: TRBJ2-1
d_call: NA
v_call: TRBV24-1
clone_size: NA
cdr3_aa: CATSDWNSANEQFF
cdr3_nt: TGTGCCACCAGTGATTGGAACTCCGCTAATGAGCAGTTCTTC

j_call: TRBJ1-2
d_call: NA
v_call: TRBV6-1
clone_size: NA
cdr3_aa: CASSEARGGGYTF
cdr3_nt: TGTGCCAGCAGTGAAGCTCGCGGAGGTGGCTACACCTTC

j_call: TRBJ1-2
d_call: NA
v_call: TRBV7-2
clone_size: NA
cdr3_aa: CASSLVGGANYGYTF
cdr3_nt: TGTGCCAGCAGCTTAGTTGGAGGGGCTAACTATGGCTACACCTTC

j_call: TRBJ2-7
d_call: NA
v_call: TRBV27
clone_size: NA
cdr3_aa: CASSLDPGLLYEQYF
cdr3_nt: TGTGCCAGCAGTTTAGACCCAGGTTTACTCTACGAGCAGTACTTC

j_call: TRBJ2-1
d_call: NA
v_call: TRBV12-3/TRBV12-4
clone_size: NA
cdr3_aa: CASRGSYNEQFF
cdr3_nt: TGTGCCAGCCGGGGGTCCTACAATGAGCAGTTCTTC

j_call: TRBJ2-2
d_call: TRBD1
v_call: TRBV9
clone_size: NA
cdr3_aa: CASSPRTGENTGELFF
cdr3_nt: TGTGCCAGCAGCCCTCGTACAGGGGAGAACACCGGGGAGCTGTTTTTT

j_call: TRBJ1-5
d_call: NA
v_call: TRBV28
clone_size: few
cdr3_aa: CASSFGNQPQHF
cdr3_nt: TGTGCCAGCAGTTTCGGGAATCAGCCCCAGCATTTT

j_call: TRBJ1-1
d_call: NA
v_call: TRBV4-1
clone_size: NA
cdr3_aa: CASSQAGSPEAFF
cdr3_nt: TGCGCCAGCAGCCAAGCGGGGAGCCCTGAAGCTTTCTTT

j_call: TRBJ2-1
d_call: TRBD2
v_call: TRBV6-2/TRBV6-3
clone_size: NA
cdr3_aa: CASSSSGGLYNEQFF
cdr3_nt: TGTGCCAGCAGTTCTAGCGGGGGGCTTTACAATGAGCAGTTCTTC

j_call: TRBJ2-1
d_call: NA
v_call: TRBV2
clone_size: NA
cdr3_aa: CASRLTAYNEQFF
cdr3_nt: TGTGCCAGCAGGCTTACCGCCTACAATGAGCAGTTCTTC

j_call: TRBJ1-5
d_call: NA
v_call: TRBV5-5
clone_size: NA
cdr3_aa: CASSLSGFGNQPQHF
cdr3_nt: TGTGCCAGCAGCTTGTCGGGGTTTGGCAATCAGCCCCAGCATTTT

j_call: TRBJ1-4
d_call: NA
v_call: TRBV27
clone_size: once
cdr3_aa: CASSLIRDGNEKLFF
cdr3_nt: TGTGCCAGCAGTTTAATCCGGGACGGTAATGAAAAACTGTTTTTT

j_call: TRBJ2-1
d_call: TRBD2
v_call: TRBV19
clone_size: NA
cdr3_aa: CASSSPRASGGRSYNEQFF
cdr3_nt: TGTGCCAGTAGTTCCCCCCGGGCTAGCGGGGGGAGGTCCTACAATGAGCAGTTCTTC

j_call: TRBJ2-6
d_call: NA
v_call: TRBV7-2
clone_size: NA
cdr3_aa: CASSSGTRVAGANVLTF
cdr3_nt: TGTGCCAGCAGCTCCGGGACCCGGGTAGCTGGGGCCAACGTCCTGACTTTC

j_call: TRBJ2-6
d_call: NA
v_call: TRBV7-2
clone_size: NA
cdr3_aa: CASSAGGWVKANVLTF
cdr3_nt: TGTGCCAGCAGCGCCGGAGGTTGGGTCAAGGCCAACGTCCTGACTTTC

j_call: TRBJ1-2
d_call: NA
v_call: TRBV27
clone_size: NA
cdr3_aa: CASSFTANYGYTF
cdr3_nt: TGTGCCAGCAGTTTTACAGCTAACTATGGCTACACCTTC